This T cell receptor beta chain appears in the sequencing data of a study of blood T cell repertoires in COVID-19. The V end was cut by 3 bases, the J end by 5 bases, with 14 bases between. This CDR3 region has 15 residues. Looked up from germline, CDR1 is LGHNA and CDR2 is YNFKEQ. The repertoire was sequenced with immunoSEQ multiplex PCR; TCRdb's copy has only in-frame clones and lacks some. The table includes 200,000 to 250,000 clones, roughly nine tenths detected once. The V and J genes are TRBV4-2 and TRBJ2-1, with a possible D match to TRBD1 (6 bases). The receptor's source is a woman in her twenties or thirties who had recovered from COVID-19. Source material: PBMCs or T cells enriched from blood (not recorded which). The CDR3 region is CASSQDSSYNNEQFF. The CDR3 DNA reads as TGTGCCAGCAGCCAGGACAGCTCGTACAACAATGAGCAGTTCTTC.